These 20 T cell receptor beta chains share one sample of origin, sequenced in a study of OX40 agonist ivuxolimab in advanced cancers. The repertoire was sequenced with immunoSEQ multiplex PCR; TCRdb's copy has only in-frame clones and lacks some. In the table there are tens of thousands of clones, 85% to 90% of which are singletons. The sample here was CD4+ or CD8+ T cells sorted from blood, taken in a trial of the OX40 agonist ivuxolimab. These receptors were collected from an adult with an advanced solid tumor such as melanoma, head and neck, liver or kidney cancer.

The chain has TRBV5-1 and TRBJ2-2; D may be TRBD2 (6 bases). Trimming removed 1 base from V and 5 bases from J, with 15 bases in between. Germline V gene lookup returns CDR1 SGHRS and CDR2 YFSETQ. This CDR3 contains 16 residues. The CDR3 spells CASSLNEGSGTGELFF. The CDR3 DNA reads TGCGCCAGCAGCTTGAATGAAGGGAGCGGGACCGGGGAGCTGTTTTTT.

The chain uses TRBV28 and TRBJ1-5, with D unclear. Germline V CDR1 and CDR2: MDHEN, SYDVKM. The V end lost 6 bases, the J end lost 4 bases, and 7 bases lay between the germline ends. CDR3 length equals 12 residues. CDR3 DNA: TGTGCCAGCAGATATAGGAATCAGCCCCAGCATTTT. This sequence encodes CASRYRNQPQHF.

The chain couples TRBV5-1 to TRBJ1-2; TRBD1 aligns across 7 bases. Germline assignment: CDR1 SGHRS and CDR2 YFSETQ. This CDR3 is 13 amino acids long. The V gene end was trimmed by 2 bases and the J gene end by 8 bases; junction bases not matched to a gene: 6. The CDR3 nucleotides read TGCGCCAGCAGCTTACAGGGACAGCACGGCTACACCTTC. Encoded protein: CASSLQGQHGYTF.

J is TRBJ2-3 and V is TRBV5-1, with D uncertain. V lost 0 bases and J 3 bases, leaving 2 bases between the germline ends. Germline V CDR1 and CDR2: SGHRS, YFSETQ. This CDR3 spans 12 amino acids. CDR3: CASSLDTDTQYF. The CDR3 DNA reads TGCGCCAGCAGCTTGGATACAGATACGCAGTATTTT. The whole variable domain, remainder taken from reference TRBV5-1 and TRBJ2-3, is KAGVTQTPRYLIKTRGQQVTLSCSPISGHRSVSWYQQTPGQGLQFLFEYFSETQRNKGNFPGRFSGRQFSNSRSEMNVSTLELGDSALYLCASSLDTDTQYFGPGTRLTVL.

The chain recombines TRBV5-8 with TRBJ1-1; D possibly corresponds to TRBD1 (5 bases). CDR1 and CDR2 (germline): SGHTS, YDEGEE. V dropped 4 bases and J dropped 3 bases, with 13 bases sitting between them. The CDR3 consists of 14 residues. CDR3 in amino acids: CASSPRGGYTEAFF. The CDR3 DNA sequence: TGTGCCAGCAGCCCTCGCGGGGGGTACACTGAAGCTTTCTTT.

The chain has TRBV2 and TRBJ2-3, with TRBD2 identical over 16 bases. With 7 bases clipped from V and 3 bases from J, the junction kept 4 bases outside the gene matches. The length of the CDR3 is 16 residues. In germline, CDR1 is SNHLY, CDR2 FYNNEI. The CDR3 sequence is CASNAGLAGGTDTQYF. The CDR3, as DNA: TGTGCCAGCAATGCGGGACTAGCGGGAGGGACAGATACGCAGTATTTT.

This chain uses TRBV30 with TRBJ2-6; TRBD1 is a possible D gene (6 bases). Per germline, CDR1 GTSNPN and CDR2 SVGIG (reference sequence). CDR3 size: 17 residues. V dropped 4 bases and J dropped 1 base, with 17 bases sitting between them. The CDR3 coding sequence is TGTGCCTGGATTCGGGGACATCCTAGGTCTGGGGCCAACGTCCTGACTTTC. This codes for CAWIRGHPRSGANVLTF.

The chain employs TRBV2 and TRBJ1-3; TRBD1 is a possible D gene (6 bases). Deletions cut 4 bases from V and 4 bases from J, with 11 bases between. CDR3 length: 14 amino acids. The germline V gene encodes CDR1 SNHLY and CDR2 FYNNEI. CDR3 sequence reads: CASSAGQWGNTIYF. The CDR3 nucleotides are TGTGCCAGCAGTGCAGGACAGTGGGGAAACACCATATATTTT. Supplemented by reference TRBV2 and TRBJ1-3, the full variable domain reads EPEVTQTPSHQVTQMGQEVILRCVPISNHLYFYWYRQILGQKVEFLVSFYNNEISEKSEIFDDQFSVERPDGSNFTLKIRSTKLEDSAMYFCASSAGQWGNTIYFGEGSWLTVV.

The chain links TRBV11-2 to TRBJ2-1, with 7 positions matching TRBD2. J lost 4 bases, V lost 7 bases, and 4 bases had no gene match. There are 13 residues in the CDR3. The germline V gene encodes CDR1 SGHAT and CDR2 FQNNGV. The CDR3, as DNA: TGTGCCAGCACCCTAGCGGCATACAATGAGCAGTTCTTC. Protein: CASTLAAYNEQFF.

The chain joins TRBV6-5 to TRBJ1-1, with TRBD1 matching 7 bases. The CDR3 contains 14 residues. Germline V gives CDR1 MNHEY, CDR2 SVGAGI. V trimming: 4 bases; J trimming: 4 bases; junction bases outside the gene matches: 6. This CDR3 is CASSSTGRATEAFF. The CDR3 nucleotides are TGTGCCAGCAGTTCGACAGGGAGGGCCACTGAAGCTTTCTTT.

The CDR3 sequence is CASGPQDREYNEQFF. The CDR3 DNA is TGTGCTAGTGGCCCCCAGGACAGGGAATACAATGAGCAGTTCTTC. The V gene is TRBV12-5, the J gene TRBJ2-1; 8 bases align to TRBD1. Germline V gene lookup returns CDR1 LGHNT and CDR2 FRNRAP. This CDR3 is 15 amino acids long. V was pared by 6 bases and J by 4 bases, with 8 bases of the junction left unmatched.

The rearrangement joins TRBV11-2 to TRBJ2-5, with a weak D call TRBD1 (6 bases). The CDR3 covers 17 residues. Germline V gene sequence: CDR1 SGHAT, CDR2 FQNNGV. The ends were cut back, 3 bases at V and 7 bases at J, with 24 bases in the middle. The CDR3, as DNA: TGTGCCAGCAGCTTTCTTTCACGGGACATCACAGGCTGGACCCAGTACTTC. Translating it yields CASSFLSRDITGWTQYF. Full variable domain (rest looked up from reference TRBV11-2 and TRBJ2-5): EAGVAQSPRYKIIEKRQSVAFWCNPISGHATLYWYQQILGQGPKLLIQFQNNGVVDDSQLPKDRFSAERLKGVDSTLKIQPAKLEDSAVYLCASSFLSRDITGWTQYFGPGTRLLVL.

Here the CDR3 DNA reads TGTGCCAGCAGCGGCTTCGGGACAGGGGGCGCAGATACGCAGTATTTT. Amino acid sequence: CASSGFGTGGADTQYF. The chain is built from TRBV9 and TRBJ2-3; TRBD1 agrees at 12 bases. CDR1 is SGDLS, CDR2 YYNGEE, per germline. The V and J ends lost 3 bases and 4 bases, in that order; junction bases with no gene match: 6. The CDR3 length is 16 residues.

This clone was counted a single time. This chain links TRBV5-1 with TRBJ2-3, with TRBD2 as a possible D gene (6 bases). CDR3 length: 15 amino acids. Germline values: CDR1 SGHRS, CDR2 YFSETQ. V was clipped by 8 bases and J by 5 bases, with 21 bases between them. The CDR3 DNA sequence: TGCGCCAGTCAAGGTGGTCCGGGGGAAGAAGATACGCAGTATTTT. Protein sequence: CASQGGPGEEDTQYF.

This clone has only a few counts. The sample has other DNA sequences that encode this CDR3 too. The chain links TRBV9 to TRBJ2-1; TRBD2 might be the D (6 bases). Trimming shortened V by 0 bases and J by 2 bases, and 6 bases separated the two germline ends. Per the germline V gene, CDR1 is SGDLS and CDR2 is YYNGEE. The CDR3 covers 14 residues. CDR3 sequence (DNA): TGTGCCAGCAGCGTAGGGACTACCTACAATGAGCAGTTCTTC. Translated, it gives CASSVGTTYNEQFF.

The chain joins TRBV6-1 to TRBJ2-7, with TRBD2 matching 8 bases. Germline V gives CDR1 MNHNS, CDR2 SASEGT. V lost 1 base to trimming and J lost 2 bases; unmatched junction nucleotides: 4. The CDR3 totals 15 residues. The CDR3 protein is CASSEGWTSTYEQYF. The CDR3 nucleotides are TGTGCCAGCAGTGAAGGGTGGACTAGCACCTACGAGCAGTACTTC.

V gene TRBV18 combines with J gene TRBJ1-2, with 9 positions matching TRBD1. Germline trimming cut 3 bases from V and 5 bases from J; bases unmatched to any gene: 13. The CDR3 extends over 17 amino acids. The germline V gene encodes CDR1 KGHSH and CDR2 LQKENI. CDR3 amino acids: CASSPALDRGLEYGYTF. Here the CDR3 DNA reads TGTGCCAGCTCACCCGCGCTGGACAGGGGTCTTGAGTATGGCTACACCTTC.

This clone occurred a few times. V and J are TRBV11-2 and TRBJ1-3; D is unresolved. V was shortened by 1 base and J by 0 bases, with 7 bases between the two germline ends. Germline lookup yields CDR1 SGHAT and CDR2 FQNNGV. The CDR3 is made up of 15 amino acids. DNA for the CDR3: TGTGCCAGCAGCTTAGGTGGGAACTCTGGAAACACCATATATTTT. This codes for CASSLGGNSGNTIYF.

In DNA form, the CDR3 reads TGTGCCAGCAGCTTGGGGGGCCTAAACTATGGCTACACCTTC. This codes for CASSLGGLNYGYTF. J is TRBJ1-2 and V is TRBV5-4, with D maybe TRBD1 (5 bases). Germline loops: CDR1 SGHNT, CDR2 YYREEE (reference sequence). This CDR3 spans 14 amino acids. V lost 0 bases to trimming and J lost 2 bases, with 8 bases between them.

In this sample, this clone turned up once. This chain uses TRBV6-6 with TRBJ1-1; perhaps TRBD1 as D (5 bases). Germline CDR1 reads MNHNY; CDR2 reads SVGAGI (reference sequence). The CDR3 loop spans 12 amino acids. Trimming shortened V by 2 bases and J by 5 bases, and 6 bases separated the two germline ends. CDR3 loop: CASSYKGTEAFF. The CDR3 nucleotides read TGTGCCAGCAGTTACAAGGGGACTGAAGCTTTCTTT.